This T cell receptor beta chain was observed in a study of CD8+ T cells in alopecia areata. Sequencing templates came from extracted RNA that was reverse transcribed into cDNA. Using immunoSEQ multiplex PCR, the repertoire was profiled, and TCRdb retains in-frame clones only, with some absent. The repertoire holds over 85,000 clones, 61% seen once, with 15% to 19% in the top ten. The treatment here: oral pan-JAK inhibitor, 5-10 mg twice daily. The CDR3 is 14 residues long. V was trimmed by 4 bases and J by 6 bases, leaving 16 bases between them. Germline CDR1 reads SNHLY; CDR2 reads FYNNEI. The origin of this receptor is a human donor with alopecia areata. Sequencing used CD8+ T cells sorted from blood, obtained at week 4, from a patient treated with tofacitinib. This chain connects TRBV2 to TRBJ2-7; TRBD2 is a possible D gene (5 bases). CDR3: CASSVVAEDPEQYF. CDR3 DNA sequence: TGTGCCAGCAGTGTGGTTGCGGAGGATCCCGAGCAGTACTTC.